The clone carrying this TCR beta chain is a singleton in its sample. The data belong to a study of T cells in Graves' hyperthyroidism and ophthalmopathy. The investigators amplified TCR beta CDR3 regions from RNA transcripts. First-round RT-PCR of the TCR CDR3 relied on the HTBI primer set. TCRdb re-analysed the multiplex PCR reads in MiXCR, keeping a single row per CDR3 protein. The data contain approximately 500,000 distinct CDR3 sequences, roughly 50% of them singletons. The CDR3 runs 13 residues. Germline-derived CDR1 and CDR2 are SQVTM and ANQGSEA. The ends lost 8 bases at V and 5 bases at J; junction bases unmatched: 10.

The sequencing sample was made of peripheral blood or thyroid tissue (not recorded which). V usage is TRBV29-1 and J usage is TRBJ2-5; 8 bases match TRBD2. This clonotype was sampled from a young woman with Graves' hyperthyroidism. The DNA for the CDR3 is TGCAGCCAGTCGGTAGCGGGATGGGAGACCCAGTACTTC. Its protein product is CSQSVAGWETQYF.